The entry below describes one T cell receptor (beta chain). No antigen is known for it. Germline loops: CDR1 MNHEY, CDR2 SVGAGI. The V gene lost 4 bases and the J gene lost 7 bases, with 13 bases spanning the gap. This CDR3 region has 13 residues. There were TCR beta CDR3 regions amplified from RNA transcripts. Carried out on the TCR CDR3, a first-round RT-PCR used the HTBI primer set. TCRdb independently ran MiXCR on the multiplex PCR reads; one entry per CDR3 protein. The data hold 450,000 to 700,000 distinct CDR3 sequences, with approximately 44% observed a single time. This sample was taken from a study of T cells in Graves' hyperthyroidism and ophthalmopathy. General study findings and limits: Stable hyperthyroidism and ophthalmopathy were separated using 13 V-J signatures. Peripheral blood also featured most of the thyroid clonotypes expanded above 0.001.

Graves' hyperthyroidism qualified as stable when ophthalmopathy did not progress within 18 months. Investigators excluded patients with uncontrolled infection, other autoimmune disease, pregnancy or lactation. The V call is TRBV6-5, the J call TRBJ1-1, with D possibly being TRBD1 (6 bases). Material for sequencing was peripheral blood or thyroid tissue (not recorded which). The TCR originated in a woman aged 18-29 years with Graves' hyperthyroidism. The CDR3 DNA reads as TGTGCCAGCAGTTTCGGGGGGCCTGGTGAAGCTTTCTTT. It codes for CASSFGGPGEAFF.